The rows below give T cell receptor beta chains drawn from one sample of a study of cytomegalovirus exposure and HLA in healthy donors. Here immunoSEQ multiplex PCR was the method, and the copy in TCRdb shows in-frame clones only, minus some. In the table there are fewer than 130,000 clones, 70% to 80% of which are singletons. Material: PBMCs. These receptors were obtained from a woman aged 35 to 49 in good health and CMV-seronegative. Both conserved end residues are trimmed from each CDR3.

TRBV4-1 15 ASSQRGSGYSNQPQH
TRBV9 14 ASSVKVAGDRNTQY
TRBV29-1 11 SVEETRDGTQY
TRBV30 13 AWMTGLFSGNTIY
TRBV7-2 11 ASSLNPRVTQY
TRBV29-1 12 SVEDGEGNTEAF
TRBV11-3 13 ASSLGASGSKTQY
TRBV5-4 12 ASSDRGGVYGYT
TRBV19 11 ATSDTSGNTIY
TRBV6-5 14 ASSYSRRSASYEQY
TRBV9 13 ASSATLGRTDTQY
TRBV30 12 AWGGGGSSYEQY
TRBV5-1 12 ASGVDRLNSPLH
TRBV7-9 13 ASSLALAGGNEQF
TRBV7-8 13 ASSLASRSSYEQY
TRBV30 15 ASGASGVGLDTGELF
TRBV2 12 ASSEGLAYNEQF
TRBV5-1 13 ASSYLAGGSYEQY
TRBV6-6 13 ASRPARDRPYEQY
TRBV5-6 13 ASSLVRQGDNEQF
TRBV11-2 11 ASAGSGADTQY
TRBV28 14 ASSARLAAATDTQY
TRBV30 11 AWSGGAHETQY
TRBV4-2 15 ASSPKRLAGAAGELF
TRBV7-2 13 ASRFSGGGTGELF
TRBV14 12 ASSQDRVNEKLF
TRBV7-8 15 ASSLKIGTGGYQPQH
TRBV7-8 9 ASSIGGEQY
TRBV28 12 ASRSPGLPETQY
TRBV9 10 ASSVGGNEQY
TRBV18 10 ASSEGQGEQY
TRBV5-8 13 ASSRGTGGGNTIY
TRBV4-1 13 ASSPFGLEGQPQH
TRBV7-2 9 ASSNQDEQY
TRBV9 14 ASSAPGGGRVDEQF
TRBV7-2 12 ASSLSRQDNEQF
TRBV7-6 15 ASSLGAGGKWDPYAY
TRBV15 14 ATSRDSEGAGEKLF
TRBV30 15 AWAQLSGSHRARELF
TRBV5-1 14 ASSLGTSGEGETQY
TRBV7-8 14 ASSLGASGDPYEQY
TRBV5-1 14 ASSLTDRGDTGELF
TRBV5-6 13 ASSLINRPSYEQY
TRBV29-1 13 SVVEAPGGNNEQF
TRBV5-4 13 ASSVRDRGTDTQY